These 10 T cell receptor beta chains were sequenced from one sample in a study of CD8+ T cells in alopecia areata. Treatment specified: oral pan-JAK inhibitor, 5-10 mg twice daily. Following RNA extraction, reverse transcription yielded cDNA that acted as the sequencing template. Using immunoSEQ multiplex PCR, the repertoire was profiled, and TCRdb retains in-frame clones only, with some absent. Seen here are approximately 280,000 clones, roughly 50% observed once, and the top ten hold approximately 2%. The sample here was CD4+ T cells sorted from blood, taken at week 24, from a patient treated with tofacitinib. The origin of the receptors is a human donor with alopecia areata.

This sequence joins TRBV19 and TRBJ1-5; 9 bases line up with TRBD1. Germline V gene lookup returns CDR1 LNHDA and CDR2 SQIVND (reference sequence). CDR3 length: 15 amino acids. The V segment lost 5 bases and the J segment 4 bases; nucleotides outside the gene matches: 6. CDR3 loop: CASSGQGIGNQPQHF. The CDR3 DNA is TGTGCCAGTAGTGGACAGGGGATCGGTAATCAGCCCCAGCATTTT.

A single count supports this clone. This rearrangement joins TRBV5-1 to TRBJ2-5, with 8 positions matching TRBD1. Trimming took 6 bases from V and 5 from J; bases not matched to a gene: 9. The CDR3 totals 14 residues. Germline lookup yields CDR1 SGHRS and CDR2 YFSETQ. CDR3 in DNA: TGCGCCAGCACCCGACAGGGGCCGAGGGAGACCCAGTACTTC. It translates to CASTRQGPRETQYF. The entire variable domain, with the rest obtained from reference TRBV5-1 and TRBJ2-5, is as follows: KAGVTQTPRYLIKTRGQQVTLSCSPISGHRSVSWYQQTPGQGLQFLFEYFSETQRNKGNFPGRFSGRQFSNSRSEMNVSTLELGDSALYLCASTRQGPRETQYFGPGTRLLVL.

The chain recombines TRBV28 with TRBJ1-2, with D perhaps matching TRBD1 (5 bases). Trimming pared 4 bases from V and 1 base from J, leaving 13 bases between. CDR3 length: 15 amino acids. Looked up from germline, CDR1 is MDHEN and CDR2 is SYDVKM. In nucleotides, the CDR3 is TGTGCCAGCAGTTCAAGGGGCGGACGTAACTATGGCTACACCTTC. Translation gives CASSSRGGRNYGYTF.

The chain joins TRBV4-1 to TRBJ1-4; 8 bases are a match to TRBD1. CDR1 MGHRA and CDR2 YSYEKL come from the germline V gene. Trimming took 3 bases from V and 6 from J; bases not matched to a gene: 9. This CDR3 is 16 amino acids long. The CDR3 bases are TGCGCCAGCAGCCATCTAGGACAGGGCCCCTATGAAAAACTGTTTTTT. It yields the protein CASSHLGQGPYEKLFF.

This chain links TRBV29-1 with TRBJ2-3; D perhaps matches TRBD2 (5 bases). This CDR3 comprises 12 residues. Deletions cut 7 bases from V and 1 base from J, with 9 bases between. In germline, CDR1 is SQVTM, CDR2 ANQGSEA. CDR3: CSADGGTDTQYF. Here the CDR3 DNA reads TGCAGCGCCGACGGGGGCACAGATACGCAGTATTTT.

The chain uses TRBV29-1 and TRBJ2-6, with TRBD1 identical over 7 bases. The CDR3 extends over 16 amino acids. Germline CDR1 SQVTM, CDR2 ANQGSEA. With 6 bases clipped from V and 0 bases from J, the junction kept 8 bases outside the gene matches. CDR3 in amino acids: CSVMGQLVSGANVLTF. CDR3 bases: TGCAGCGTAATGGGACAGCTTGTCTCTGGGGCCAACGTCCTGACTTTC. The full variable domain, in which reference TRBV29-1 and TRBJ2-6 provide the parts outside the CDR3, is SAVISQKPSRDICQRGTSLTIQCQVDSQVTMMFWYRQQPGQSLTLIATANQGSEATYESGFVIDKFPISRPNLTFSTLTVSNMSPEDSSIYLCSVMGQLVSGANVLTFGAGSRLTVL.

This rearrangement joins TRBV7-9 to TRBJ2-1; a weak D match, TRBD2 (6 bases). Germline V gene lookup returns CDR1 SEHNR and CDR2 FQNEAQ (reference sequence). The CDR3 is 15 residues long. The germline V and J ends were trimmed by 2 bases and 7 bases, with 15 bases remaining between them. The chain's CDR3 is CASSLTTGAVNEQFF. The CDR3 DNA is TGTGCCAGCAGCTTAACCACGGGAGCGGTTAATGAGCAGTTCTTC.

This chain uses TRBV2 with TRBJ1-2; D call uncertain. Per germline, CDR1 SNHLY and CDR2 FYNNEI. This CDR3 is built from 13 residues. V gave up 3 bases and J gave up 2 bases, with 7 bases separating them. CDR3 DNA: TGTGCCAGCAGTGACTCCTTCAACTATGGCTACACCTTC. Translation: CASSDSFNYGYTF.

The V gene is TRBV7-3, the J gene TRBJ2-2; 7 bases align to TRBD2. Trimming cost V 6 bases and J 3 bases; bases outside gene matches: 4. Germline V gene lookup returns CDR1 SGHTA and CDR2 FQGTGA. The CDR3 spans 14 residues. CDR3 in DNA: TGTGCCAGCAGAGCGACTAGCCACACCGGGGAGCTGTTTTTT. Translated: CASRATSHTGELFF.

The gene calls are TRBV6-5 and TRBJ1-6, with D hard to call. The CDR3 is 13 residues long. V was trimmed by 11 bases and J by 1 base, leaving 9 bases between them. Germline CDR1 reads MNHEY; CDR2 reads SVGAGI. The CDR3 loop is CAARRSYNSPLHF. The CDR3 DNA is TGTGCCGCCCGTAGATCCTATAATTCACCCCTCCACTTT.